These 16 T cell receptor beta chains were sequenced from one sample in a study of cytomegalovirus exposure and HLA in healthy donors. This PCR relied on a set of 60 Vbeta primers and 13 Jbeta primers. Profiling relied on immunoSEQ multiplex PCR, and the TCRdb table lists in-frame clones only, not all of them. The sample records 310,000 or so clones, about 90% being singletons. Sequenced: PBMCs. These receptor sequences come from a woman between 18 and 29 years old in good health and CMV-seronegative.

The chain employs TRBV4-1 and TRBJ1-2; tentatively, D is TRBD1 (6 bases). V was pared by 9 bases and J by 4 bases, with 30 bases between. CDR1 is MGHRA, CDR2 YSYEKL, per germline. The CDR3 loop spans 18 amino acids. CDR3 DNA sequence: TGCGCCAGTGCGAACCACCGACAGGCGTCCACGGACTTCTATGGCTACACCTTC. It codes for CASANHRQASTDFYGYTF.

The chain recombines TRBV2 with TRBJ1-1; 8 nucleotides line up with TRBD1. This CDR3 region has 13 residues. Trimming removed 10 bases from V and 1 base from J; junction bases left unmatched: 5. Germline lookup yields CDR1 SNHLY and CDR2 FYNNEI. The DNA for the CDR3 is TGTGCCAACAGGGGGGGAAGGAACACTGAAGCTTTCTTT. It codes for CANRGGRNTEAFF.

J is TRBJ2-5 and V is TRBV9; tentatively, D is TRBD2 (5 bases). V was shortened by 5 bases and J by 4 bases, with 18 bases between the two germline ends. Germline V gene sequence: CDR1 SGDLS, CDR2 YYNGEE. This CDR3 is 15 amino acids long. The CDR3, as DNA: TGTGCCAGCAGTGGTCAAACCGGGATCGGAGAGACCCAGTACTTC. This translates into CASSGQTGIGETQYF.

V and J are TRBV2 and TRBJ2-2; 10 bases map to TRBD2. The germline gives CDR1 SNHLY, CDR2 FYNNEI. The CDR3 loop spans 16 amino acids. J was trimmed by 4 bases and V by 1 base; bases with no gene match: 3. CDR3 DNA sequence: TGTGCCAGCAGTGAAGGTCCTAGCGGGGGCACCGGGGAGCTGTTTTTT. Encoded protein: CASSEGPSGGTGELFF.

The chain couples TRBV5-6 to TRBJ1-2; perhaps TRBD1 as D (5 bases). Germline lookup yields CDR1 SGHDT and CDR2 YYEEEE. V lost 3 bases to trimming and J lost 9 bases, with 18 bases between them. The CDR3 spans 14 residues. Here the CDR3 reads CASSYGPGASSYTF. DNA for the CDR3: TGTGCCAGCAGCTATGGCCCTGGGGCATCAAGCTACACCTTC. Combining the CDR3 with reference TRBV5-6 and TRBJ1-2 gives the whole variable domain DAGVTQSPTHLIKTRGQQVTLRCSPKSGHDTVSWYQQALGQGPQFIFQYYEEEERQRGNFPDRFSGHQFPNYSSELNVNALLLGDSALYLCASSYGPGASSYTFGSGTRLTVV.

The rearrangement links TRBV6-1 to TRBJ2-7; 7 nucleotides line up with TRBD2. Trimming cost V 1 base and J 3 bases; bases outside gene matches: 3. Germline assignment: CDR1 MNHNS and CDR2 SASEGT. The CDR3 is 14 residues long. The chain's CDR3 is CASSEGAGDYEQYF. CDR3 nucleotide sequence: TGTGCCAGCAGTGAAGGTGCGGGGGACTACGAGCAGTACTTC.

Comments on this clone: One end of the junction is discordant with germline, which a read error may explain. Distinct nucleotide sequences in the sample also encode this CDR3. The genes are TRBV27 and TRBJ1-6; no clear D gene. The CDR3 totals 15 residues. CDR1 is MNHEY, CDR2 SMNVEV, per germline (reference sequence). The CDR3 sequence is CASSFTRGYNSPLHF. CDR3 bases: TGTGCCAGCAGTTTTACACGAGGCTATAATTCCCCCCTCCACTTT.

The CDR3 DNA follows: TGTGCCAGTAGTATCTGGGGACAGGGGCGATCACCCCTCCACTTT. Its protein is CASSIWGQGRSPLHF. The chain uses TRBV19 and TRBJ1-6, with 10 bases lining up with TRBD1. This CDR3 contains 15 residues. V lost 3 bases, J lost 10 bases, and 6 bases stayed unmatched. CDR1 and CDR2 from the germline V gene are LNHDA and SQIVND (reference sequence).

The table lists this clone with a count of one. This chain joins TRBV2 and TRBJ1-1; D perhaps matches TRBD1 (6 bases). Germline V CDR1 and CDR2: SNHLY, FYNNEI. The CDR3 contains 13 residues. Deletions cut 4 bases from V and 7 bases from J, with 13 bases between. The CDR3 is CASSAGALDEAFF. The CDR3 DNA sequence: TGTGCCAGCAGTGCAGGGGCCCTAGATGAAGCTTTCTTT.

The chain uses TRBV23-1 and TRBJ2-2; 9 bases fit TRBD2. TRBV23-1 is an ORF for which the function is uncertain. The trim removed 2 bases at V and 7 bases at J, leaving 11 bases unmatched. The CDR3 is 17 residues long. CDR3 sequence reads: CASSQPPAGGQGGELFF. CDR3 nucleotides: TGCGCCAGCAGTCAACCTCCCGCGGGGGGGCAAGGCGGGGAGCTGTTTTTT.

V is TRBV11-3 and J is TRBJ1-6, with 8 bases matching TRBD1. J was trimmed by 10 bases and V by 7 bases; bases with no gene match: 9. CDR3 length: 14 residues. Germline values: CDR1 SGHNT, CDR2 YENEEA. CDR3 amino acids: CASTMTGELSPLHF. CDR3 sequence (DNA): TGTGCCAGCACCATGACAGGGGAATTATCACCCCTCCACTTT.

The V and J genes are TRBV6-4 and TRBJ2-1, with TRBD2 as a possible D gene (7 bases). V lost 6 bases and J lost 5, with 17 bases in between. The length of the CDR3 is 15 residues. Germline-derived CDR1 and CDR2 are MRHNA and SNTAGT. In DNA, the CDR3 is TGTGCCAGCAGCCCGGGGGGCAAAAGTCACAATGAGCAGTTCTTC. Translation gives CASSPGGKSHNEQFF.

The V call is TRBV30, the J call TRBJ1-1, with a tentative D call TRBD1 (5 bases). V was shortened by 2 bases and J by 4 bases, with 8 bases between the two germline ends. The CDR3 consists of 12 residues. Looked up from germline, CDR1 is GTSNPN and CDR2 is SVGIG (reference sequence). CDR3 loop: CAWSTGGTEAFF. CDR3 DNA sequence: TGTGCCTGGAGTACAGGTGGCACTGAAGCTTTCTTT.

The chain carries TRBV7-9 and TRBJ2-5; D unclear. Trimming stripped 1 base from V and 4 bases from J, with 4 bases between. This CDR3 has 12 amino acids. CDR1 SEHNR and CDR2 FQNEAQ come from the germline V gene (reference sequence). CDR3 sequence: CASSLVAETQYF. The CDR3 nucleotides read TGTGCCAGCAGCTTAGTGGCAGAGACCCAGTACTTC.

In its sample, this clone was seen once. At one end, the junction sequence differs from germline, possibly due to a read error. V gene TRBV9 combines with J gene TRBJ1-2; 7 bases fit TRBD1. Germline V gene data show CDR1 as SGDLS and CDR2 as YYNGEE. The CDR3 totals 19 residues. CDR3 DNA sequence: TGTGCCAGCAGTACCCCCAAGGACAGGTCCGGTTTTATCGATGGGGTTTCGGACTTC. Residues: CASSTPKDRSGFIDGVSDF.

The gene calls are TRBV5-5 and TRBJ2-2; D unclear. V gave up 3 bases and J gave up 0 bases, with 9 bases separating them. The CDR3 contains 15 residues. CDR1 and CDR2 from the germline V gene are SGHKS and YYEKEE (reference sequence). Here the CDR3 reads CASSSGVANTGELFF. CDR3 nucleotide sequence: TGTGCCAGCAGCTCCGGTGTGGCGAACACCGGGGAGCTGTTTTTT.